Below, 10 T cell receptor beta chains from the same sample are listed, as sequenced in a study of beta chain features in type 1 diabetes (dated by TCRdb to 2016 to 2019). Library prep was done by the immunoSEQ multiplex PCR assay. All of the isolated RNA was reverse transcribed with the High Capacity cDNA Reverse Transcription Kit, so expressed TCRB transcripts were sequenced. Drawn from immuneACCESS, this table holds only the in-frame rearrangements with V and J called that TCRdb kept. Clones are partly lost; checked studies trace under half to an unresolved V gene and leave the rest unexplained. The sample table shows under 400,000 clones, and around 15% are seen once. The top ten clones comprise roughly 6.7% of the sample. Input material: central memory CD4+ T cells from blood. Receptors originate from a man in his thirties or forties in good health.

For this clone: This may come from a read error, since a much larger clone is one base off. Other nucleotide sequences in the sample specify the same CDR3. The J gene is TRBJ2-5, the V gene TRBV7-2; no firm D call. The V gene's germline CDR1 is SGHTA and CDR2 FQGNSA. The CDR3 has 13 residues. Trimming removed 1 base from V and 4 bases from J, with 7 bases in between. CDR3 bases: TGTGCCAGCAGCTTAGGGGTTCGAGAGACCCAGTACTTC. Amino acids: CASSLGVRETQYF. The full variable domain, rest sourced from reference TRBV7-2 and TRBJ2-5, is GAGVSQSPSNKVTEKGKDVELRCDPISGHTALYWYRQSLGQGLEFLIYFQGNSAPDKSGLPSDRFSAERTGGSVSTLTIQRTQQEDSAVYLCASSLGVRETQYFGPGTRLLVL.

This sequence joins TRBV27 and TRBJ2-7; D is perhaps TRBD2 (5 bases). V was clipped by 2 bases and J by 3 bases, with 20 bases between them. Germline lookup yields CDR1 MNHEY and CDR2 SMNVEV (reference sequence). The CDR3 has 17 amino acids. The CDR3 DNA reads TGTGCCAGCAGTTTAAAGGTCGGGGTAGCTCAAAACTACGAGCAGTACTTC. Its translation: CASSLKVGVAQNYEQYF.

This clone was seen only a few times. The sample holds other DNA sequences that translate to the same CDR3. This rearrangement joins TRBV5-4 to TRBJ2-1; possibly TRBD2 for D (6 bases). Germline V gene lookup returns CDR1 SGHNT and CDR2 YYREEE (reference sequence). V gave up 6 bases and J gave up 5 bases, with 18 bases separating them. The CDR3 runs 15 residues. The chain's CDR3 is CASTLGGGGNNEQFF. As DNA, the CDR3 is TGTGCCAGCACCCTGGGAGGAGGCGGTAACAATGAGCAGTTCTTC.

This clone was seen ten or more times. The chain uses TRBV10-2 and TRBJ1-2, with TRBD1 as a possible D gene (5 bases). The CDR3 sequence is 13 residues long. Germline V lookup: CDR1 WSHSY, CDR2 SAAADI. V gave up 2 bases and J gave up 6 bases, with 10 bases separating them. This CDR3 is CASSEQGGNGYTF. The CDR3 DNA reads TGCGCCAGCAGTGAGCAGGGAGGTAATGGCTACACCTTC.

This clone was counted only a few times. The chain employs TRBV11-3 and TRBJ2-5; no clear D. The CDR3 sequence is 11 residues long. Per the germline V gene, CDR1 is SGHNT and CDR2 is YENEEA. The germline V and J ends were trimmed by 5 bases and 9 bases, with 10 bases remaining between them. For the CDR3, the DNA is TGTGCCAGCAGCCTAGGTCAACCCCAGTACTTC. Translated, it gives CASSLGQPQYF.

A note on this clone: Germline is not matched at one junction end, which may reflect a read error. The chain is built from TRBV6-1 and TRBJ1-5; possibly TRBD1 for D (5 bases). CDR1 is MNHNS and CDR2 is SASEGT in the germline V gene. This CDR3 has 18 amino acids. This CDR3 reads CAISAHGAGADSNQPQHF. The CDR3 DNA reads TGTGCCATCAGTGCCCATGGGGCCGGAGCGGATAGCAATCAGCCCCAGCATTTT.

Of note for this clone: Just one base apart from a much larger clone, this may be a read error. The chain joins TRBV30 to TRBJ1-1; D unresolved. This CDR3 contains 12 residues. V shed 3 bases and J shed 7 bases, with 12 bases lying between them. Germline loops: CDR1 GTSNPN, CDR2 SVGIG (reference sequence). The CDR3 nucleotides read TGTGCCTGGAGGGTACGCGGAGATGAAGCTTTCTTT. Amino acids: CAWRVRGDEAFF. Combining the CDR3 with reference TRBV30 and TRBJ1-1 gives the whole variable domain SQTIHQWPATLVQPVGSPLSLECTVEGTSNPNLYWYRQAAGRGLQLLFYSVGIGQISSEVPQNLSASRPQDRQFILSSKKLLLSDSGFYLCAWRVRGDEAFFGQGTRLTVV.

This rearrangement joins TRBV11-2 to TRBJ2-3, with TRBD2 identical over 11 bases. Trimming cost V 0 bases and J 9 bases; bases outside gene matches: 11. The CDR3 spans 17 residues. Germline values: CDR1 SGHAT, CDR2 FQNNGV. The CDR3 protein is CASSLDLTSGGGRTQYF. In nucleotides, the CDR3 is TGTGCCAGCAGCTTAGATCTCACTAGCGGGGGTGGACGGACGCAGTATTTT.

This clone was seen a few times. V usage is TRBV5-1 and J usage is TRBJ1-5; D might be TRBD1 (5 bases). The CDR3 consists of 15 residues. Deletions cut 4 bases from V and 7 bases from J, with 18 bases between. Germline lookup yields CDR1 SGHRS and CDR2 YFSETQ. The CDR3 DNA reads as TGCGCCAGCAGCCCAAACGGGGGGGAAGGGCAGCCCCAGCATTTT. The encoded protein is CASSPNGGEGQPQHF.

This chain links TRBV28 with TRBJ2-1, with D possibly matching TRBD1 (6 bases). Trimming took 5 bases from V and 5 from J, leaving 16 bases between them. The germline gives CDR1 MDHEN, CDR2 SYDVKM. The CDR3 has 15 amino acids. CDR3 bases: TGTGCCAGCAGTCCAGAACAGGGAAACAACAATGAGCAGTTCTTC. It encodes CASSPEQGNNNEQFF.